Sequencing of this TCR beta chain was carried out in a study of vaccination effects on CD4 cells after COVID-19. Study-wide findings and caveats: Marked clonal contraction of infection- and vaccine-induced clones was seen late after vaccination. Healthy vaccine recipients' vaccine-induced clones were almost all SARS-CoV-2 mono-reactive.

Assay: immunoSEQ multiplex PCR; the TCRdb copy retains only in-frame clones and omits some. The sample consists of about 23,000 clones, 55% to 75% of them appearing once. Antigen-specific CD4+ T cells were expanded (with viral peptide pools) by the ViraFEST assay ahead of sequencing. An approximately 10-day culture period preceded the isolation of CD4+ T cells. Vaccinees lacked prior SARS-CoV-2 infection and tested negative for nucleocapsid antibodies. With around 10 ug/ml peptides and roughly 9.3 IU/ml IL-2, a few million PBMC per well were cultured. Half-medium changes using IL-2 medium occurred on days 3 and 7. With regard to this clone: Its antigen remains unknown.

The source of this sequence is a human donor who received a COVID-19 vaccine. The sequenced sample was CD4+ T cells from PBMCs cultured with HCoV-NL63 spike peptides, obtained before COVID-19 vaccination.

The CDR3 sequence is CASSQGYNEQFF. In nucleotides, the CDR3 is TGTGCCAGCAGCCAAGGGTACAATGAGCAGTTCTTC. V usage is TRBV3-1 (or the pseudogene TRBV3-2) and J usage is TRBJ2-1, with no clear D. This CDR3 contains 12 residues. Trimming removed 1 base at V and 4 bases at J, with 2 bases between. CDR1 LGHDT and CDR2 YNNKEL come from the germline V gene (reference sequence).